Presented here are 22 T cell receptor beta chains from one specimen sequenced in a study of CD8 T cells in ankylosing spondylitis. TCRdb passed the 5' RACE reads through MiXCR, listing each CDR3 protein once. This sample has about 150,000 distinct CDR3 sequences, with more than 40% found just once. The sample consisted of synovial fluid, either unsorted or a sorted T cell fraction (not recorded which). The receptors here all came from a male donor with ankylosing spondylitis.

V usage is TRBV24-1 and J usage is TRBJ1-5, with a weak D call TRBD1 (5 bases). Trimming shortened V by 3 bases and J by 2 bases, and 16 bases separated the two germline ends. CDR3 length equals 17 residues. The germline V gene encodes CDR1 KGHDR and CDR2 SFDVKD. The CDR3 DNA is TGTGCCACCAGTGATGGGGGGTGGGGGACCTGCAATCAGCCCCAGCATTTT. Its protein is CATSDGGWGTCNQPQHF.

V usage is TRBV7-2 and J usage is TRBJ1-6, with 7 bases fitting TRBD1. Per germline, CDR1 SGHTA and CDR2 FQGNSA. This CDR3 has 16 residues. J gave up 2 bases and V 5 bases, and 6 bases lay outside the gene matches. The CDR3 region has the DNA TGTGCCAGCAGCCCAAGGGACAGTACCTATAATTCACCCCTCCACTTT. This sequence encodes CASSPRDSTYNSPLHF.

The chain uses TRBV5-1 and TRBJ2-7; possibly TRBD1 for D (6 bases). V lost 3 bases to trimming and J lost 0 bases, with 19 bases between them. The CDR3 contains 17 residues. Germline-derived CDR1 and CDR2 are SGHRS and YFSETQ. The CDR3 here is CASSSTSGQRSSYEQYF. As DNA, the CDR3 is TGCGCCAGCAGCTCAACATCCGGACAGCGTAGCTCCTACGAGCAGTACTTC.

This sequence joins TRBV10-3 and TRBJ2-6; D is perhaps TRBD1 (6 bases). V was shortened by 2 bases and J by 0 bases, with 8 bases between the two germline ends. The CDR3 is made up of 16 amino acids. Germline lookup yields CDR1 ENHRY and CDR2 SYGVKD. This CDR3 is CAISEDRSSGANVLTF. For the CDR3, the DNA is TGTGCCATCAGTGAGGACAGGAGCTCTGGGGCCAACGTCCTGACTTTC.

CDR3 region: CASSPWDRDHEQFF. Written as DNA, the CDR3 is TGTGCCAGCAGCCCCTGGGACCGCGACCATGAGCAGTTCTTC. The chain couples TRBV12-3 or TRBV12-4 to TRBJ2-1, with D perhaps TRBD1 or TRBD2 (5 bases each). The V end lost 6 bases, the J end lost 8 bases, and 17 bases lay between the germline ends. The CDR3 is 14 amino acids.

This clonotype was seen a few times. This sequence joins TRBV5-1 and TRBJ2-5; D possibly corresponds to TRBD1 (6 bases). The CDR3 sequence is 14 residues long. V was trimmed by 5 bases and J by 4 bases, leaving 15 bases between them. Germline CDR1 and CDR2: SGHRS and YFSETQ. The DNA for the CDR3 is TGCGCCAGCAGAGGAACCGGGACAAGAGAGACCCAGTACTTC. The encoded protein is CASRGTGTRETQYF.

As DNA, the CDR3 is TGTGCCAGCAGCTCCCGACAGGGGGAAACCTACAATGAGCAGTTCTTC. Translating it yields CASSSRQGETYNEQFF. V usage is TRBV11-1 and J usage is TRBJ2-1; 9 bases match TRBD1. From germline, CDR1 is SGHAT and CDR2 FQDESV (reference sequence). With V trimmed by 4 bases and J by 2 bases, 6 bases remained unmatched. The CDR3 totals 16 residues.

The genes are TRBV5-1 and TRBJ2-4; TRBD2 matches at 9 bases. There are 16 residues in the CDR3. Germline CDR1 SGHRS, CDR2 YFSETQ. V gave up 4 bases and J gave up 4 bases; unmatched junction bases: 9. CDR3 residues: CASSPRGSGGKNIQYF. The CDR3, as DNA: TGCGCCAGCAGCCCCCGGGGTAGCGGGGGTAAAAACATTCAGTACTTC. The full variable domain, completed using reference TRBV5-1 and TRBJ2-4, is KAGVTQTPRYLIKTRGQQVTLSCSPISGHRSVSWYQQTPGQGLQFLFEYFSETQRNKGNFPGRFSGRQFSNSRSEMNVSTLELGDSALYLCASSPRGSGGKNIQYFGAGTRLSVL.

The chain employs TRBV12-3 or TRBV12-4 and TRBJ1-6; D may be TRBD1 (5 bases). CDR3 length: 14 residues. V dropped 3 bases and J dropped 14 bases, with 17 bases sitting between them. CDR3 coding DNA: TGTGCCAGCAGTTTGGACCGGCCCTTGGGGGCCCTCCACTTT. It codes for CASSLDRPLGALHF.

The chain couples TRBV27 to TRBJ1-6; 10 positions agree with TRBD1. Germline values: CDR1 MNHEY, CDR2 SMNVEV (reference sequence). CDR3 length: 19 amino acids. Trimming removed 3 bases from V and 8 bases from J; junction bases left unmatched: 16. CDR3 DNA sequence: TGTGCCAGCAGTTTTGTACGACCCGGGACAGGGGTTAAGGATTCACCCCTCCACTTT. This gives the protein CASSFVRPGTGVKDSPLHF.

In regard to this clonotype: Sequence at one end of the junction differs from germline and may be a read error. J is TRBJ2-1 and V is TRBV9, with a possible D match to TRBD1 (5 bases). Germline CDR1 SGDLS, CDR2 YYNGEE. This CDR3 spans 12 amino acids. CDR3 sequence: CASSPGYSEQFF. The CDR3 DNA sequence: TGTGCCAGCAGCCCAGGGTACAGTGAGCAGTTCTTC.

This clonotype was recorded many times. This chain joins TRBV20-1 and TRBJ2-1, with D perhaps given as TRBD1 or TRBD2 (5 bases each). Germline V gene data show CDR1 as DFQATT and CDR2 as SNEGSKA (reference sequence). The CDR3 sequence is 10 residues long. V lost 6 bases and J lost 9, with 9 bases in between. Here the CDR3 DNA reads TGCAGTGCGGGGCTAGCTGAGCAGTTCTTC. Amino acid sequence: CSAGLAEQFF.

This chain connects TRBV4-1 to TRBJ1-1; D ambiguous. Per the germline V gene, CDR1 is MGHRA and CDR2 is YSYEKL. V shed 3 bases and J shed 9 bases, with 14 bases lying between them. This CDR3 has 13 amino acids. The CDR3 DNA follows: TGCGCCAGCAGCCAGGGTCAGCGTCAAAAAGCTTTCTTT. Protein product: CASSQGQRQKAFF.

This sequence joins TRBV11-1 and TRBJ1-2; D is uncertain. Germline V lookup: CDR1 SGHAT, CDR2 FQDESV (reference sequence). The CDR3 has 14 residues. Between the trimmed V and J ends, which lost 5 bases and 6 bases, there was a span of 16 bases. CDR3 DNA: TGTGCCAGCAGCCAGGCGATGGATTGGGATGGCTACACCTTC. This codes for CASSQAMDWDGYTF.

This clonotype was seen a single time. V and J are TRBV6-2 or TRBV6-3 and TRBJ1-1, with 7 bases matching TRBD1. Germline CDR1 reads MNHEY; CDR2 reads SVGEGT. Trimming at V came to 6 bases and at J to 8 bases, leaving 6 bases not matched to a gene. This CDR3 is 12 amino acids long. CDR3 region: CASRLDRAEAFF. DNA of the CDR3: TGTGCCAGCAGATTAGACAGGGCCGAAGCTTTCTTT.

The chain employs TRBV9 and TRBJ1-2, with 7 bases fitting TRBD1. The CDR3 spans 18 residues. CDR1 is SGDLS, CDR2 YYNGEE, per germline. The V and J ends lost 0 bases and 4 bases, in that order; junction bases with no gene match: 15. The CDR3 sequence: CASSVEGAGDTFTYGYTF. The CDR3, as DNA: TGTGCCAGCAGCGTAGAGGGGGCAGGGGATACCTTTACCTATGGCTACACCTTC. The whole variable domain, filled in from reference TRBV9 and TRBJ1-2, reads DSGVTQTPKHLITATGQRVTLRCSPRSGDLSVYWYQQSLDQGLQFLIQYYNGEERAKGNILERFSAQQFPDLHSELNLSSLELGDSALYFCASSVEGAGDTFTYGYTFGSGTRLTVV.

The rearrangement joins TRBV20-1 to TRBJ1-4; possible D gene TRBD1, 6 bases. The CDR3 is made up of 13 amino acids. V lost 6 bases and J lost 11, with 19 bases in between. Germline V gene sequence: CDR1 DFQATT, CDR2 SNEGSKA (reference sequence). For the CDR3, the DNA is TGCAGTGCGGGGGGGCAGCCTGACACTAAACTGTTTTTT. Translation gives CSAGGQPDTKLFF.

The table lists this clonotype with a few counts. V gene TRBV6-2 or TRBV6-3 combines with J gene TRBJ1-1, with a weak D call TRBD1 (6 bases). CDR3 length: 15 amino acids. V lost 2 bases to trimming and J lost 0 bases, with 10 bases between them. The germline gives CDR1 MNHEY, CDR2 SVGEGT. CDR3 loop: CASSYHRVLNTEAFF. DNA of the CDR3: TGTGCCAGCAGTTACCACAGGGTTCTGAACACTGAAGCTTTCTTT.

V gene TRBV4-1 combines with J gene TRBJ2-1, with D perhaps matching TRBD2 (5 bases). This CDR3 comprises 19 residues. Trimming removed 0 bases at V and 0 bases at J, with 18 bases between. Germline values: CDR1 MGHRA, CDR2 YSYEKL. This CDR3 reads CASSQEVGKRTLSYNEQFF. CDR3 nucleotides: TGCGCCAGCAGCCAAGAAGTGGGCAAGCGGACCCTCTCCTACAATGAGCAGTTCTTC.

This clonotype was counted a few times. This chain uses TRBV27 with TRBJ2-6; D is ambiguous. Deletions cut 8 bases from V and 0 bases from J, with 11 bases between. In germline, CDR1 is MNHEY, CDR2 SMNVEV (reference sequence). The CDR3 extends over 15 amino acids. For the CDR3, the DNA is TGTGCCAGCGGAAACCTGCTCTCTGGGGCCAACGTCCTGACTTTC. Translation: CASGNLLSGANVLTF. Full variable domain (outside the CDR3, taken from reference TRBV27 and TRBJ2-6): EAQVTQNPRYLITVTGKKLTVTCSQNMNHEYMSWYRQDPGLGLRQIYYSMNVEVTDKGDVPEGYKVSRKEKRNFPLILESPSPNQTSLYFCASGNLLSGANVLTFGAGSRLTVL.

The chain is built from TRBV7-9 and TRBJ2-2; D gene unclear. Germline values: CDR1 SEHNR, CDR2 FQNEAQ (reference sequence). Between the trimmed V and J ends, which lost 7 bases and 3 bases, there was a span of 9 bases. The CDR3 totals 13 residues. Here the CDR3 reads CASTLTHTGELFF. The DNA of the CDR3 is TGTGCCAGCACCCTGACCCACACCGGGGAGCTGTTTTTT.

J is TRBJ2-7 and V is TRBV6-2 or TRBV6-3; D gene unclear. CDR3 length equals 14 residues. Germline V CDR1 and CDR2: MNHEY, SVGEGT. Trimming took 4 bases from V and 3 from J, leaving 13 bases between them. In DNA form, the CDR3 reads TGTGCCAGCAGTTTCCGTCATGAGTACTACGAGCAGTACTTC. Residues: CASSFRHEYYEQYF.